The entry that follows covers one TCR beta chain sequence. These data come from a study of control samples from healthy donors and cancer patients. The CDR3 sequence is 15 residues long. Germline V lookup: CDR1 ENHRY, CDR2 SYGVKD. With 0 bases removed from V and 2 bases from J, the gap between germline ends came to 9 bases. This table comes from immunoSEQ multiplex PCR, and its TCRdb copy is limited to in-frame clones, with some not included. The data show approximately 20,000 clones, 80% to 85% seen once. Sequencing was carried out using PBMCs. The rearrangement uses TRBV10-3 and TRBJ2-3, with D tentatively TRBD2 (5 bases). The sequence was collected from a woman in her 70s with lung cancer. The chain's CDR3 is CAISESGSATDTQYF. The CDR3 DNA is TGTGCCATCAGTGAGTCCGGTAGCGCCACAGATACGCAGTATTTT.